A selection of T cell receptor beta chains follows, all from one sample in a study of T cell responses to AZD1222 COVID-19 vaccine. Sequencing was performed with immunoSEQ multiplex PCR; in TCRdb, only in-frame clones are kept and a portion is missing. The sample lists some 130,000 clones; about 90% were seen once. The input for sequencing was peripheral blood, taken on day 0 of AZD1222 vaccination. All receptors derive from an adult in good health. The CDR3 runs from the conserved cysteine through the conserved F or W. D genes are given only for firm matches. Size is omitted from some rows. Given values are once, few, many or a class for expanded clones.

v_call: TRBV19
d_call: NA
clone_size: NA
cdr3_length: 13
j_call: TRBJ2-3
cdr3_aa: CASRVDSTDTQYF
cdr3_nt: TGTGCCAGTAGGGTAGACAGCACAGATACGCAGTATTTT

v_call: TRBV9
d_call: TRBD1
clone_size: NA
cdr3_length: 17
j_call: TRBJ1-2
cdr3_aa: CASSPSRGQGKDYGYTF
cdr3_nt: TGTGCCAGCAGCCCGTCCCGAGGACAGGGAAAGGACTATGGCTACACCTTC

v_call: TRBV21-1
d_call: NA
clone_size: NA
cdr3_length: 12
j_call: TRBJ1-2
cdr3_aa: CASSKGGQGYTF
cdr3_nt: TGTGCCAGCAGCAAAGGAGGGCAGGGCTACACCTTC

v_call: TRBV5-6
d_call: NA
clone_size: NA
cdr3_length: 15
j_call: TRBJ1-1
cdr3_aa: CASRPGTRRNTEAFF
cdr3_nt: TGTGCCAGCAGGCCGGGGACGCGGAGAAACACTGAAGCTTTCTTT

v_call: TRBV28
d_call: NA
clone_size: NA
cdr3_length: 17
j_call: TRBJ2-7
cdr3_aa: CASSPPPVGSYSDEQYF
cdr3_nt: TGTGCCAGCAGTCCCCCACCTGTTGGCTCCTATTCGGACGAGCAGTACTTC

v_call: TRBV10-3
d_call: TRBD1
clone_size: NA
cdr3_length: 14
j_call: TRBJ1-2
cdr3_aa: CAISESGQGADYTF
cdr3_nt: TGTGCCATCAGTGAGTCGGGACAGGGGGCCGACTACACCTTC

v_call: TRBV19
d_call: NA
clone_size: NA
cdr3_length: 17
j_call: TRBJ2-6
cdr3_aa: CASSIERPGTGANVLTF
cdr3_nt: TGTGCCAGTAGTATAGAACGCCCAGGGACTGGGGCCAACGTCCTGACTTTC

v_call: TRBV19
d_call: NA
clone_size: NA
cdr3_length: 13
j_call: TRBJ1-6
cdr3_aa: CASSEGYNSPLHF
cdr3_nt: TGTGCCAGTAGTGAGGGATATAATTCACCCCTCCACTTT

v_call: TRBV19
d_call: TRBD2
clone_size: once
cdr3_length: 15
j_call: TRBJ2-7
cdr3_aa: CASSNPAGGSYEQYF
cdr3_nt: TGTGCCAGTAGTAATCCGGCGGGAGGGTCCTACGAGCAGTACTTC

v_call: TRBV6-5
d_call: TRBD1
clone_size: NA
cdr3_length: 16
j_call: TRBJ1-4
cdr3_aa: CASSLVLGQGGEKLFF
cdr3_nt: TGTGCCAGCAGTTTGGTCCTCGGACAGGGCGGTGAAAAACTGTTTTTT

v_call: TRBV6-5
d_call: NA
clone_size: once
cdr3_length: 16
j_call: TRBJ2-3
cdr3_aa: CASSYSVGRGADTQYF
cdr3_nt: TGTGCCAGCAGTTACTCGGTGGGGAGAGGAGCAGATACGCAGTATTTT

v_call: TRBV3-1/TRBV3-2
d_call: NA
clone_size: NA
cdr3_length: 15
j_call: TRBJ1-3
cdr3_aa: CASSQGSGSGNTIYF
cdr3_nt: TGTGCCAGCAGCCAAGGAAGCGGCTCTGGAAACACCATATATTTT

v_call: TRBV28
d_call: NA
clone_size: once
cdr3_length: 15
j_call: TRBJ1-3
cdr3_aa: CASSPFTGSGNTIYF
cdr3_nt: TGTGCCAGCAGTCCATTTACAGGGAGCGGAAACACCATATATTTT

v_call: TRBV6-5
d_call: TRBD1
clone_size: NA
cdr3_length: 16
j_call: TRBJ1-6
cdr3_aa: CASSYSGQERNSPLHF
cdr3_nt: TGTGCCAGCAGTTACTCCGGACAGGAACGAAATTCACCCCTCCACTTT

v_call: TRBV5-1
d_call: TRBD1
clone_size: NA
cdr3_length: 16
j_call: TRBJ1-1
cdr3_aa: CASSLVGQGLNTEAFF
cdr3_nt: TGCGCCAGCAGCCTGGTAGGACAGGGTCTGAACACTGAAGCTTTCTTT

v_call: TRBV6-1
d_call: NA
clone_size: NA
cdr3_length: 12
j_call: TRBJ1-5
cdr3_aa: CASSFLGETQHF
cdr3_nt: TGTGCCAGCAGCTTCCTAGGGGAGACCCAGCATTTT

v_call: TRBV28
d_call: NA
clone_size: NA
cdr3_length: 11
j_call: TRBJ1-2
cdr3_aa: CASMQGYGYTF
cdr3_nt: TGTGCCAGCATGCAGGGCTATGGCTACACCTTC